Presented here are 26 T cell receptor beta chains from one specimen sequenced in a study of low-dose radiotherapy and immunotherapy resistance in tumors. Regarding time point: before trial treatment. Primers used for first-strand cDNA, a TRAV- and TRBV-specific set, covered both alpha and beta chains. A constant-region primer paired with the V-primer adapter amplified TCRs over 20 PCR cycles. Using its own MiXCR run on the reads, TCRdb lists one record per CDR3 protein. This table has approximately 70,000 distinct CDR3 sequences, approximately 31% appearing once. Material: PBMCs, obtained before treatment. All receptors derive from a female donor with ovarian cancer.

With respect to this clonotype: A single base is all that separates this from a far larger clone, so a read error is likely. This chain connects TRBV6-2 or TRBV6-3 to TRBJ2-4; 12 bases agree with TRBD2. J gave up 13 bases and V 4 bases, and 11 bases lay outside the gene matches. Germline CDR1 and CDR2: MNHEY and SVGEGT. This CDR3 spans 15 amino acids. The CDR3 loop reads CASSSTSGSRNEQYF. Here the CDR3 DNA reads TGTGCCAGCAGTTCGACTAGCGGGAGTCGTAATGAGCAGTACTTC.

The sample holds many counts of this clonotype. Here the CDR3 DNA reads TGTGCCAGCAGGAGGTTGGAGAACACACAAGAGACCCAGTACTTC. Translation gives CASRRLENTQETQYF. The chain recombines TRBV11-3 with TRBJ2-5; D remains ambiguous. This CDR3 contains 15 residues. V dropped 6 bases and J dropped 2 bases, with 16 bases sitting between them. CDR1 and CDR2 from the germline V gene are SGHNT and YENEEA.

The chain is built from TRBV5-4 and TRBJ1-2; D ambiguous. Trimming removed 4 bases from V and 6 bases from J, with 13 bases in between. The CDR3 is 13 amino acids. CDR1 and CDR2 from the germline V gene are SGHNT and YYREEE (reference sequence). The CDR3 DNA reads TGTGCCAGCAGCCCCGGGTCGAGGGATGGCTACACCTTC. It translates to CASSPGSRDGYTF.

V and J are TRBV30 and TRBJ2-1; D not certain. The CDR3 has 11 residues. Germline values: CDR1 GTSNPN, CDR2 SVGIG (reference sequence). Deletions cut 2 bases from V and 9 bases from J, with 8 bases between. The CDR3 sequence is CAWSPQVEQFF. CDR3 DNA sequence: TGTGCCTGGAGTCCCCAGGTTGAGCAGTTCTTC.

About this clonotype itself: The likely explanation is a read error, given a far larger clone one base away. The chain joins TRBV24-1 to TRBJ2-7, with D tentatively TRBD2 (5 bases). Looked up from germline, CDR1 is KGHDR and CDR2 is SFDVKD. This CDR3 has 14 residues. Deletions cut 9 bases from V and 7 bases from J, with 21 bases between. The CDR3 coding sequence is TGTGCCACCGCAACTGGGAGCTCCTACAATGAGCAGTACTTC. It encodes CATATGSSYNEQYF.

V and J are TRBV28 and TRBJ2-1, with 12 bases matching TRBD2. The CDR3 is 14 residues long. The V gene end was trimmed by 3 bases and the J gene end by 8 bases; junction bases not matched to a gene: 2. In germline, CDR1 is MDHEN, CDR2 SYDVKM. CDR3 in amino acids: CASSFLAGGHEQFF. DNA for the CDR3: TGTGCCAGCAGTTTTCTAGCGGGAGGGCATGAGCAGTTCTTC. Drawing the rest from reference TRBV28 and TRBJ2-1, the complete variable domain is DVKVTQSSRYLVKRTGEKVFLECVQDMDHENMFWYRQDPGLGLRLIYFSYDVKMKEKGDIPEGYSVSREKKERFSLILESASTNQTSMYLCASSFLAGGHEQFFGPGTRLTVL.

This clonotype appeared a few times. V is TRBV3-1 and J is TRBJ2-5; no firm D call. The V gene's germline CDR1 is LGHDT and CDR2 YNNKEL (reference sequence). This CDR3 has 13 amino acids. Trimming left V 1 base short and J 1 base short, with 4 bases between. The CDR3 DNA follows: TGTGCCAGCAGCCAAGGGATCCAAGAGACCCAGTACTTC. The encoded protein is CASSQGIQETQYF.

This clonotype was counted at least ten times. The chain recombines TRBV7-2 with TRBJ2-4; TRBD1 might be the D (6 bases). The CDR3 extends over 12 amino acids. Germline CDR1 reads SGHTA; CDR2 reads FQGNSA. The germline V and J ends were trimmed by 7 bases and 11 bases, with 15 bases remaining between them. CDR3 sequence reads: CASTSQGIVQYF. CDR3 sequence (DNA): TGTGCCAGCACGTCACAGGGAATTGTTCAGTACTTC.

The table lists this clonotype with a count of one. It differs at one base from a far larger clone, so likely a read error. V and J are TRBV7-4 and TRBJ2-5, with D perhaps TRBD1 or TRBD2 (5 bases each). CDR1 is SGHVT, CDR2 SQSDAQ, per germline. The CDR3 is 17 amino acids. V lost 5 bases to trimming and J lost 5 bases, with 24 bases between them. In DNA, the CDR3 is TGTGCCAGCAGCCCGGAAGGGGAAGCGAAATGGAGGGAGACCCAGTACTTC. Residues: CASSPEGEAKWRETQYF.

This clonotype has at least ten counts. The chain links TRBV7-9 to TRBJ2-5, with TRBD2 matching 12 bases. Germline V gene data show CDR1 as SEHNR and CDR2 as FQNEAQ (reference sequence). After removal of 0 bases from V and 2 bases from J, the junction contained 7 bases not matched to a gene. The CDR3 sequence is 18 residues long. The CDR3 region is CASSLAASGRAWQETQYF. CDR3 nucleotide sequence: TGTGCCAGCAGCTTAGCGGCTAGCGGGAGGGCCTGGCAAGAGACCCAGTACTTC.

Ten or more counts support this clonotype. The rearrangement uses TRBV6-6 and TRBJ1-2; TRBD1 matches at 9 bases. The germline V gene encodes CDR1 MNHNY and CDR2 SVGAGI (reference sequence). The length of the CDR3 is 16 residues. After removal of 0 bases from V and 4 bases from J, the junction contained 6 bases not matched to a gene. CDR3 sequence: CASSYSDRGPSYGYTF. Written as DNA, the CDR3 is TGTGCCAGCAGTTACTCGGACAGGGGCCCTTCCTATGGCTACACCTTC.

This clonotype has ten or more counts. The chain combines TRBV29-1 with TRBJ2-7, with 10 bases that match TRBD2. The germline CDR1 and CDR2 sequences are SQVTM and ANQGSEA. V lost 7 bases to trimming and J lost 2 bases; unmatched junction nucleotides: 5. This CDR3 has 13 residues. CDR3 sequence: CSATAGGPYEQYF. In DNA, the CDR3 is TGCAGCGCCACAGCGGGAGGGCCCTACGAGCAGTACTTC.

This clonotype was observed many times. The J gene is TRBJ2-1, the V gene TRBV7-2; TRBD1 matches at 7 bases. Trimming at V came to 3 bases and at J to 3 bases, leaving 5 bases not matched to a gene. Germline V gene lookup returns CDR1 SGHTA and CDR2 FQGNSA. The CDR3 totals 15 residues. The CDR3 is CASSFEGQIYNEQFF. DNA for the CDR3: TGTGCCAGCAGCTTTGAGGGACAGATCTACAATGAGCAGTTCTTC.

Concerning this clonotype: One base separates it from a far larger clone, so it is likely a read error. CDR3 nucleotide sequence: TGTGCCAGCAGCCCCCGGGCCGGGGCCGGCGAGCAGTTCTTC. Translated: CASSPRAGAGEQFF. The chain combines TRBV6-1 with TRBJ2-1; tentatively, D is TRBD1 or TRBD2 (5 bases each). V was shortened by 6 bases and J by 10 bases, with 19 bases between the two germline ends. This CDR3 is built from 14 residues. Germline lookup yields CDR1 MNHNS and CDR2 SASEGT.

The CDR3 sequence is CASSLPSQYKETQYF. DNA of the CDR3: TGTGCCAGCAGTTTACCCAGCCAATATAAAGAGACCCAGTACTTC. The chain links TRBV28 to TRBJ2-5; D unresolved. The ends were cut back, 2 bases at V and 3 bases at J, with 13 bases in the middle. CDR3 length: 15 amino acids. The germline gives CDR1 MDHEN, CDR2 SYDVKM.

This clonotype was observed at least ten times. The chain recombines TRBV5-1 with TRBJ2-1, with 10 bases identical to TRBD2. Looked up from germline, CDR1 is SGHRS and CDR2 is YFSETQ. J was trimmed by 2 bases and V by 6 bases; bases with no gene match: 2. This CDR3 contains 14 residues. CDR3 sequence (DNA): TGCGCCAGCACACTAGCGGGAACCTACAATGAGCAGTTCTTC. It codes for CASTLAGTYNEQFF.

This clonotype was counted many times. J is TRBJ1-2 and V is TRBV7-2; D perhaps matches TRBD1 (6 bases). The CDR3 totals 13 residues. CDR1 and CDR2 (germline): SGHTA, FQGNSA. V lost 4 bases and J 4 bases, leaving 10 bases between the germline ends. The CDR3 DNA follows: TGTGCCAGCAGCTCGGACAGTCCCTATGGCTACACCTTC. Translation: CASSSDSPYGYTF.

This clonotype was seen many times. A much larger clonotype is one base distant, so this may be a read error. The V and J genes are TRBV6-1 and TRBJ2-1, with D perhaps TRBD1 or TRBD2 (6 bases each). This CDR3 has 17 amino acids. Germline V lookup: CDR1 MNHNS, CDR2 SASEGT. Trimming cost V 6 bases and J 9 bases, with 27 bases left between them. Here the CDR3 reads CASSLLSEIGGAGEQFF. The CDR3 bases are TGTGCCAGCAGCCTCTTGAGTGAGATAGGGGGAGCGGGTGAGCAGTTCTTC.

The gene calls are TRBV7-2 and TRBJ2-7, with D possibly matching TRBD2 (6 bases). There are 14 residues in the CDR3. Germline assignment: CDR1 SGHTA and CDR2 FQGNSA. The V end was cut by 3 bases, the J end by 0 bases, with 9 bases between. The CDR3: CASSFGGGSYEQYF. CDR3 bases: TGTGCCAGCAGCTTTGGGGGAGGCTCCTACGAGCAGTACTTC.

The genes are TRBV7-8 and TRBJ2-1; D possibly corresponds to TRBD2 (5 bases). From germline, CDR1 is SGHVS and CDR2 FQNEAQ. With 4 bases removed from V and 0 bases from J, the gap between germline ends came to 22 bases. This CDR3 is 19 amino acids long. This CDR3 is CASSSEHDPSSSSYNEQFF. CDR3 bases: TGTGCCAGCAGCTCCGAACATGACCCTAGCTCCAGCTCCTACAATGAGCAGTTCTTC.

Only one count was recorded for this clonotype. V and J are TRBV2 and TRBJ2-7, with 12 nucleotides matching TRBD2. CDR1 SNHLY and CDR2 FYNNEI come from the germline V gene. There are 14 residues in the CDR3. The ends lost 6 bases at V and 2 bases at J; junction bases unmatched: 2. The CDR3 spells CASRSSGGAYEQYF. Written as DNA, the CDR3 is TGTGCCAGCAGGTCTAGCGGGGGGGCCTACGAGCAGTACTTC.

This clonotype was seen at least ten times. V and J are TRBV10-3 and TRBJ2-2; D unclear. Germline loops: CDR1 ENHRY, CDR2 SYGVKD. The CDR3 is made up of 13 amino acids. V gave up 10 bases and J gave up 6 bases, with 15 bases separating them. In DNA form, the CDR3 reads TGTGCCACTTCGACCGTCCAGGCCGGGGAGCTGTTTTTT. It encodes CATSTVQAGELFF.

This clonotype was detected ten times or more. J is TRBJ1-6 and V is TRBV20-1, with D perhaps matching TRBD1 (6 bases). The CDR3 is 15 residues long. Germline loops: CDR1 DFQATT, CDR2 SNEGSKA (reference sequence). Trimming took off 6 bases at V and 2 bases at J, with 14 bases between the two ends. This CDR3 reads CSATKGGTYNSPLHF. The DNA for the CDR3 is TGCAGTGCCACCAAAGGGGGGACCTATAATTCACCCCTCCACTTT.

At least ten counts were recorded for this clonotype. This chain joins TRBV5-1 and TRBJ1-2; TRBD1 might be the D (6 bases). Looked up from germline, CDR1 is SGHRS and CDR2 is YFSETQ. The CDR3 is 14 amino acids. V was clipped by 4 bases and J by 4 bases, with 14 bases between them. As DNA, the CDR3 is TGCGCCAGCAGCCCTAGACAGGCTCCCTATGGCTACACCTTC. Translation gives CASSPRQAPYGYTF.

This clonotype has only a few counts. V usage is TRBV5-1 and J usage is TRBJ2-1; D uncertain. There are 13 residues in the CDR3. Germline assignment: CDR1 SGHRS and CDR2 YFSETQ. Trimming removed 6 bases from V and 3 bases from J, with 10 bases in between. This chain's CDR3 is CASTTSGYNEQFF. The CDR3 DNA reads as TGCGCCAGCACCACATCGGGCTACAATGAGCAGTTCTTC.

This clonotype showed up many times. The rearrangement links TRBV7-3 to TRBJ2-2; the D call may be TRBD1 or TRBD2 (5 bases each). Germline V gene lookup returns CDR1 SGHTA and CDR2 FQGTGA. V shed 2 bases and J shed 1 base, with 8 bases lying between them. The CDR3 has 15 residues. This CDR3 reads CASSLGGQNTGELFF. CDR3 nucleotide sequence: TGTGCCAGCAGCTTAGGAGGACAGAACACCGGGGAGCTGTTTTTT. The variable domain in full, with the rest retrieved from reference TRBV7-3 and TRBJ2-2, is GAGVSQTPSNKVTEKGKYVELRCDPISGHTALYWYRQSLGQGPEFLIYFQGTGAADDSGLPNDRFFAVRPEGSVSTLKIQRTERGDSAVYLCASSLGGQNTGELFFGEGSRLTVL.